The subject of this entry is one TCR beta chain. What it recognizes is unknown. These data belong to a study of shared clonotypes between healthy human individuals. Study-level results: Clonotypes which were not shared had lower generation probabilities than clonotypes that all four donors shared. Represented diversity (both genetic and exposure-history) was limited by the small number of donors.

Donors, without exception, were Caucasian adults residing in Nashville, Tennessee. There are 16 residues in the CDR3. Germline V lookup: CDR1 LGHNT, CDR2 FRNRAP. V trimming: 6 bases; J trimming: 2 bases; junction bases outside the gene matches: 11. Generated by immunoSEQ multiplex PCR, the TCRdb table keeps only in-frame clones and is missing some. The table shows about 2.3 million clones, with approximately 95% occurring only once. This chain joins TRBV12-5 and TRBJ2-3; 7 positions match TRBD2. Sequences were obtained from naive CD4+ T cells from PBMCs. Subset described: CD45RA+ positively selected. This receptor was taken from a man aged 18-30 years in good health. Some clones in this sample may be carry-over from other donors' samples. CDR3 sequence (DNA): TGTGCTAGTGGACTTGGTACTAGCGTACTCACAGATACGCAGTATTTT. It encodes CASGLGTSVLTDTQYF.